Each of the 20 T cell receptor beta chains below was sequenced from the same sample in a study of metastatic and nonmetastatic thyroid tumors. TCRdb used MiXCR to call clones anew from the PCR reads. The table includes about 20,000 clones, just under 30% detected once. No patient had received any treatment before thyroid surgery. Sample: tumor tissue. These receptors were collected from a male donor with papillary thyroid cancer or a benign thyroid nodule (not recorded which). Some clones in this sample may be carry-over from other donors' samples.

Regarding this clone: In this CDR3 the conserved last residue, phenylalanine or tryptophan, is missing, so a read error is likely. This chain links TRBV5-1 with TRBJ2-1, with no clear D. Trimming removed 2 bases at V and 9 bases at J, with 9 bases between. This CDR3 comprises 12 residues. The germline V gene has CDR1 SGHRS and CDR2 YFSETQ. The CDR3 region has the DNA TGCGCCAGCAGCTTATACAGCTTTGAGCAGTTCCTC. This gives the protein CASSLYSFEQFL.

This chain uses TRBV9 with TRBJ1-5; possibly TRBD1 for D (6 bases). CDR3 size: 15 residues. Trimming left V 4 bases short and J 7 bases short, with 18 bases between. Germline loops: CDR1 SGDLS, CDR2 YYNGEE. CDR3 coding DNA: TGTGCCAGCAGCAAGGGGGGGACTCAATACCAGCCCCAGCATTTT. The encoded protein is CASSKGGTQYQPQHF. The full variable domain, completed using reference TRBV9 and TRBJ1-5, is DSGVTQTPKHLITATGQRVTLRCSPRSGDLSVYWYQQSLDQGLQFLIQYYNGEERAKGNILERFSAQQFPDLHSELNLSSLELGDSALYFCASSKGGTQYQPQHFGDGTRLSIL.

This clone was recorded at least ten times. This chain connects TRBV20-1 to TRBJ2-2; 8 nucleotides match TRBD2. This CDR3 comprises 15 residues. After removal of 3 bases from V and 5 bases from J, the junction contained 8 bases not matched to a gene. In germline, CDR1 is DFQATT, CDR2 SNEGSKA (reference sequence). In nucleotides, the CDR3 is TGCAGTGCTAGCGGGAGGGCCGTTAGAACCGGGGAGCTGTTTTTT. It yields the protein CSASGRAVRTGELFF.

The chain recombines TRBV9 with TRBJ2-7, with 13 positions matching TRBD2. Trimming took 6 bases from V and 7 from J; bases not matched to a gene: 10. Germline lookup yields CDR1 SGDLS and CDR2 YYNGEE. This CDR3 is 15 amino acids long. The CDR3 region has the DNA TGTGCCAGCACTAAAGGGGGACTAGCGGGAAATGAGCAGTACTTC. This gives the protein CASTKGGLAGNEQYF.

V usage is TRBV28 and J usage is TRBJ2-7, with D tentatively TRBD1 (6 bases). Germline V gene data show CDR1 as MDHEN and CDR2 as SYDVKM. This CDR3 has 13 residues. The V end lost 7 bases, the J end lost 3 bases, and 13 bases lay between the germline ends. The DNA of the CDR3 is TGTGCCAGCACTAGGGGGATACTCTACGAGCAGTACTTC. This sequence encodes CASTRGILYEQYF. Using reference TRBV28 and TRBJ2-7 for the parts outside the CDR3, the full variable domain is DVKVTQSSRYLVKRTGEKVFLECVQDMDHENMFWYRQDPGLGLRLIYFSYDVKMKEKGDIPEGYSVSREKKERFSLILESASTNQTSMYLCASTRGILYEQYFGPGTRLTVT.

This clone turned up a few times. Mismatch with germline at one junction end may stem from a read error. V usage is TRBV24-1 and J usage is TRBJ2-2; 7 bases map to TRBD2. The germline V gene has CDR1 KGHDR and CDR2 SFDVKD. The CDR3 consists of 14 residues. This CDR3 reads CATSYFLAGGELFF. The CDR3 DNA follows: TGTGCCACCAGTTATTTTTTAGCGGGCGGGGAGCTGTTTTTT.

The chain employs TRBV11-2 and TRBJ2-3, with 9 bases fitting TRBD2. The CDR3 is made up of 15 amino acids. In germline, CDR1 is SGHAT, CDR2 FQNNGV. CDR3 in DNA: TGTGAAAGCAGCTTCCGCGGGGGGGCCGGAGATACGCAGTATTTT. It yields the protein CESSFRGGAGDTQYF.

Only a few counts were recorded for this clone. This sequence joins TRBV30 and TRBJ2-1, with 9 bases aligning to TRBD2. The V gene's germline CDR1 is GTSNPN and CDR2 SVGIG (reference sequence). The CDR3 is 13 residues long. The V gene end was trimmed by 3 bases and the J gene end by 7 bases; junction bases not matched to a gene: 4. The CDR3 DNA reads TGTGCCTGGAGCTTGCTAGCGGGGAATGAGCAGTTCTTC. As protein: CAWSLLAGNEQFF.

This clone was recorded many times. The chain has TRBV6-1 and TRBJ2-5, with TRBD2 matching 8 bases. The V gene's germline CDR1 is MNHNS and CDR2 SASEGT. Trimming removed 5 bases from V and 3 bases from J; junction bases left unmatched: 17. This CDR3 comprises 18 residues. The CDR3 reads CASSHLGGVAGPKETQYF. The CDR3 region has the DNA TGTGCCAGCAGTCACCTGGGGGGGGTAGCGGGACCGAAAGAGACCCAGTACTTC.

In its sample, this clone was seen a few times. V gene TRBV6-1 combines with J gene TRBJ1-1; D is uncertain. V lost 7 bases, J lost 1 base, and 13 bases lay in between. CDR3 length equals 14 residues. The V gene's germline CDR1 is MNHNS and CDR2 SASEGT. In DNA form, the CDR3 reads TGTGCCAGCACCATTGGACGGGCGAACACTGAAGCTTTCTTT. Translating it yields CASTIGRANTEAFF.

The rearrangement links TRBV5-1 to TRBJ2-3; no definite D call. CDR1 and CDR2 from the germline V gene are SGHRS and YFSETQ. V was pared by 2 bases and J by 0 bases, with 13 bases between. This CDR3 contains 16 residues. CDR3 DNA sequence: TGCGCCAGCAGCTTACGTTACCCGGACAGCACAGATACGCAGTATTTT. This codes for CASSLRYPDSTDTQYF. The full variable domain, in which reference TRBV5-1 and TRBJ2-3 provide the parts outside the CDR3, is KAGVTQTPRYLIKTRGQQVTLSCSPISGHRSVSWYQQTPGQGLQFLFEYFSETQRNKGNFPGRFSGRQFSNSRSEMNVSTLELGDSALYLCASSLRYPDSTDTQYFGPGTRLTVL.

The CDR3 DNA reads TGTGCCAGCAGTTTCGACAGGTCCTACGAGCAGTACTTC. This encodes CASSFDRSYEQYF. This rearrangement joins TRBV12-3 or TRBV12-4 to TRBJ2-7; the D gene is possibly TRBD1 (6 bases). V lost 3 bases and J lost 1, with 7 bases in between. The CDR3 is made up of 13 amino acids.

Comments on this clone: Compared with germline, one end of the junction differs, possibly owing to a read error. The chain uses TRBV20-1 and TRBJ1-3; D is ambiguous. Germline CDR1 is DFQATT and CDR2 is SNEGSKA (reference sequence). The CDR3 loop spans 14 amino acids. This CDR3 reads CTATDAHSGNTIYF. The CDR3 DNA reads TGCACTGCTACAGATGCCCACTCTGGAAACACGATATATTTT.

This clone is labeled medium-sized. The genes are TRBV5-1 and TRBJ2-7; the D is unclear. Germline V gene lookup returns CDR1 SGHRS and CDR2 YFSETQ. The CDR3 sequence is 14 residues long. V gave up 4 bases and J gave up 5 bases, with 16 bases separating them. The CDR3 protein is CASSVQNSLDEQYF. In nucleotides, the CDR3 is TGCGCCAGCAGCGTACAGAATTCCCTGGACGAGCAGTACTTC.

The CDR3 reads CASSGTGVTDTQYF. CDR3 DNA sequence: TGTGCCAGCTCCGGGACAGGGGTCACAGATACGCAGTATTTT. The rearrangement uses TRBV28 and TRBJ2-3; 10 positions agree with TRBD1. Germline loops: CDR1 MDHEN, CDR2 SYDVKM. The CDR3 runs 14 residues. J gave up 2 bases and V 8 bases, and 4 bases lay outside the gene matches.

Concerning this clone itself: One junction end does not reproduce the germline sequence, and a read error may be involved. This chain joins TRBV6-1 and TRBJ2-6, with a weak D call TRBD1 (5 bases). Germline V gene sequence: CDR1 MNHNS, CDR2 SASEGT. This CDR3 comprises 15 residues. The CDR3 sequence: CARRRPGAGANVVSF. The CDR3 DNA follows: TGTGCCCGCAGGCGGCCCGGTGCTGGGGCCAACGTCGTGTCTTTC.

This clone was counted ten times or more. A much larger clone differs from this one at a single base, so this may be a read error. The CDR3 carries no conserved terminal phenylalanine or tryptophan, so it likely arises from a read error. This rearrangement joins TRBV14 to TRBJ1-1; a possible D gene is TRBD1 (6 bases). CDR3 size: 13 residues. V lost 6 bases and J lost 5, with 13 bases in between. Germline lookup yields CDR1 SGHDN and CDR2 FVKESK. This CDR3 is CASRPRGGTEAFL. CDR3 sequence (DNA): TGTGCCAGCAGGCCCAGGGGCGGTACTGAAGCTTTCCTT.

The chain couples TRBV30 to TRBJ2-5, with 7 nucleotides matching TRBD2. The germline gives CDR1 GTSNPN, CDR2 SVGIG (reference sequence). Trimming at V came to 0 bases and at J to 4 bases, leaving 2 bases not matched to a gene. The CDR3 runs 13 residues. The CDR3 sequence: CAWSVGRGETQYF. The CDR3 nucleotides are TGTGCCTGGAGTGTAGGGAGGGGAGAGACCCAGTACTTC.

This clone was seen many times. This CDR3 is CASSRSTGMNTEAFF. The CDR3 DNA sequence: TGTGCCAGCAGCCGTTCGACAGGGATGAACACTGAAGCTTTCTTT. The genes are TRBV4-2 and TRBJ1-1; 7 positions match TRBD1. With V trimmed by 4 bases and J by 0 bases, 5 bases remained unmatched. Germline V gives CDR1 LGHNA, CDR2 YNFKEQ. The CDR3 spans 15 residues.

A single count supports this clone. An end of the junction does not agree with germline; a read error may underlie this. The chain employs TRBV20-1 and TRBJ2-7; D unresolved. Germline-derived CDR1 and CDR2 are DFQATT and SNEGSKA (reference sequence). The CDR3 runs to 14 residues. The CDR3 region has the DNA TGCAGTGCTCCATCGGGCCGCCTCTCCTACGATCAGTACTTC. It codes for CSAPSGRLSYDQYF.